This is a list of T cell receptor beta chains from one sample in a study of blood T cell repertoires in COVID-19. Clones were read by immunoSEQ multiplex PCR, and TCRdb kept only the in-frame ones, dropping some. The sample consists of more than 100,000 clones, approximately 87% of them appearing once. The sequenced sample consisted of peripheral blood. These receptors all stem from a woman in her seventies with acute or convalescent COVID-19. Both conserved end residues are part of each CDR3. Fields, in order: J gene, D gene, V gene, clone size, CDR3 protein, CDR3 DNA. D genes are given only for firm matches. Size tells how often a clone was seen (once, few, many) or the class of an expanded clone, and some rows leave it out.

>TRBJ2-2|.|TRBV7-9|.
CASSLLFAGELFF
TGTGCCAGCAGCTTACTGTTCGCCGGGGAGCTGTTTTTT
>TRBJ1-6|.|TRBV7-3|.
CASSAGLWNSPLHF
TGTGCCAGCAGCGCAGGTCTTTGGAATTCACCCCTCCACTTT
>TRBJ1-6|.|TRBV28|few
CASSLWTDFSYNSPLHF
TGTGCCAGCAGTTTATGGACAGATTTCTCCTATAATTCACCCCTCCACTTT
>TRBJ2-5|TRBD1|TRBV9|.
CASNLGGRDGETQYF
TGTGCCAGCAACCTAGGGGGCCGAGATGGGGAGACCCAGTACTTC
>TRBJ2-2|TRBD1|TRBV7-9|.
CASSPTGAYTGELFF
TGTGCCAGCAGCCCGACAGGGGCTTACACCGGGGAGCTGTTTTTT
>TRBJ2-1|.|TRBV7-9|.
CASSSQGNEQFF
TGTGCCAGCAGCTCTCAGGGCAATGAGCAGTTCTTC
>TRBJ1-5|TRBD1|TRBV19|.
CASSIDWTGGVQPQHF
TGTGCCAGTAGTATAGATTGGACAGGGGGCGTTCAGCCCCAGCATTTT
>TRBJ1-1|.|TRBV7-9|.
CASSHPGGQLNTEAFF
TGTGCCAGCAGCCATCCCGGGGGGCAGCTGAACACTGAAGCTTTCTTT
>TRBJ2-6|.|TRBV30|.
CAWVISGANVLTF
TGTGCCTGGGTTATCTCTGGGGCCAACGTCCTGACTTTC
>TRBJ1-6|.|TRBV4-2|.
CASSQERLNPPLHF
TGTGCCAGCAGCCAAGAGAGATTAAATCCACCCCTCCACTTT
>TRBJ2-1|TRBD1|TRBV19|.
CASRQGQSSYNEQFF
TGTGCCAGTCGACAGGGACAGAGCTCCTACAATGAGCAGTTCTTC
>TRBJ1-2|TRBD1|TRBV18|.
CASSPGQDLNYGYTF
TGTGCCAGCTCACCGGGACAGGATCTTAACTATGGCTACACCTTC
>TRBJ1-5|.|TRBV4-1|.
CASSPDSYSNQPQHF
TGCGCCAGCAGCCCGGACTCGTATAGCAATCAGCCCCAGCATTTT
>TRBJ1-2|.|TRBV6-2/TRBV6-3|few
CASSYSTEESYGYTF
TGTGCCAGCAGTTACTCGACTGAGGAATCCTATGGCTACACCTTC
>TRBJ1-4|TRBD1|TRBV7-2|.
CASSSGQDRFLFF
TGTGCCAGCAGCTCGGGTCAGGACAGGTTCCTGTTTTTT
>TRBJ2-7|TRBD2|TRBV18|.
CASSPIGSGGEQYF
TGTGCCAGCTCACCAATTGGCAGCGGGGGCGAGCAGTACTTC
>TRBJ1-2|.|TRBV5-1|.
CASSRGVNYGYTF
TGCGCCAGCAGCCGGGGGGTTAACTATGGCTACACCTTC
>TRBJ1-1|.|TRBV2|.
CASRSWTAEEAFF
TGTGCCAGCAGAAGTTGGACAGCAGAGGAAGCTTTCTTT
>TRBJ2-7|TRBD2|TRBV5-1|.
CASRNGLAGTYEQYF
TGCGCCAGCAGAAACGGACTAGCGGGGACCTACGAGCAGTACTTC
>TRBJ1-6|.|TRBV5-1|.
CASSLEGRGWHLHF
TGCGCCAGCAGCTTGGAGGGGAGGGGATGGCATCTCCACTTT
>TRBJ1-6|TRBD1|TRBV27|few
CASSLQTGPLFNSPLHF
TGTGCCAGCAGTTTACAGACAGGGCCCCTCTTTAATTCACCCCTCCACTTT
>TRBJ1-1|.|TRBV18|.
CASSPGRGGTEAFF
TGTGCCAGCTCACCCGGAAGGGGGGGGACTGAAGCTTTCTTT
>TRBJ2-2|TRBD1|TRBV5-1|.
CASRRDRGPPGELFF
TGCGCCAGCAGGCGGGACAGGGGCCCGCCCGGGGAGCTGTTTTTT
>TRBJ2-7|TRBD1|TRBV5-1|.
CASTSGQGPYEQYF
TGCGCCAGCACCTCGGGACAGGGACCCTACGAGCAGTACTTC
>TRBJ1-1|TRBD1|TRBV27|.
CASTPWGQGSAEAFF
TGTGCCAGCACCCCCTGGGGACAGGGGTCGGCTGAAGCTTTCTTT
>TRBJ1-1|.|TRBV28|.
CASETLRGEGTEAFF
TGTGCCAGCGAAACCCTACGTGGGGAGGGCACTGAAGCTTTCTTT
>TRBJ2-7|.|TRBV5-1|.
CASSGDTYEQYF
TGCGCCAGCTCGGGAGATACCTACGAGCAGTACTTC
>TRBJ1-2|.|TRBV30|few
CAWSVDIYGYTF
TGTGCCTGGAGCGTTGACATCTATGGCTACACCTTC
>TRBJ2-7|.|TRBV6-5|.
CASRTGSYEQYF
TGTGCCAGCAGGACAGGTTCCTACGAGCAGTACTTC
>TRBJ1-2|TRBD1|TRBV9|.
CASSVAGQDYGYTF
TGTGCCAGCAGCGTAGCTGGACAGGACTATGGCTACACCTTC
>TRBJ1-2|.|TRBV6-5|.
CASSLERRSYGYTF
TGTGCCAGCAGTCTGGAGCGCAGAAGCTATGGCTACACCTTC
>TRBJ2-7|.|TRBV2|few
CASGESGEQYF
TGTGCCAGCGGGGAAAGCGGCGAGCAGTACTTC
>TRBJ1-1|TRBD1|TRBV9|.
CASSVRDSGGTEAFF
TGTGCCAGCAGCGTAAGGGACAGTGGGGGCACTGAAGCTTTCTTT
>TRBJ2-3|TRBD2|TRBV10-1|.
CASSLSGGAGDTQYF
TGCGCCAGCAGCCTTAGCGGGGGGGCAGGGGATACGCAGTATTTT
>TRBJ1-3|.|TRBV7-3|.
CASSTFGVPGNTIYF
TGTGCCAGCAGCACTTTTGGTGTCCCTGGAAACACCATATATTTT
>TRBJ1-1|TRBD1|TRBV15|.
CATSRAPLGTGSTEAFF
TGTGCCACCAGCAGAGCCCCCCTCGGGACAGGGTCCACTGAAGCTTTCTTT
>TRBJ2-5|TRBD2|TRBV5-1|once
CASSGSTSVGETQYF
TGCGCCAGCAGCGGGTCTACTAGCGTAGGAGAGACCCAGTACTTC
>TRBJ1-1|.|TRBV25-1|.
CASSEFPAENTEAFF
TGTGCCAGCAGTGAATTTCCGGCGGAGAACACTGAAGCTTTCTTT
>TRBJ2-1|.|TRBV4-1|.
CASSFTGYNEQFF
TGCGCCAGCAGCTTTACAGGGTACAATGAGCAGTTCTTC
>TRBJ2-1|TRBD2|TRBV5-6|.
CASSLRTSGGAHEQFF
TGTGCCAGCAGCTTGCGGACTAGCGGGGGGGCCCATGAGCAGTTCTTC
>TRBJ1-1|.|TRBV5-1|.
CASSLPSSTEAFF
TGCGCCAGCAGCTTGCCGTCTAGCACTGAAGCTTTCTTT
>TRBJ2-3|.|TRBV19|.
CASSIARYTDTQYF
TGTGCCAGTAGTATAGCCAGGTACACAGATACGCAGTATTTT
>TRBJ1-4|TRBD1|TRBV3-1/TRBV3-2|.
CASTTGVANEKLFF
TGTGCCAGCACCACAGGGGTTGCTAATGAAAAACTGTTTTTT
>TRBJ2-7|.|TRBV11-3|.
CASSPGWEQYF
TGTGCCAGCAGCCCAGGGTGGGAGCAGTACTTC
>TRBJ1-4|TRBD1|TRBV28|once
CASSPPGGGDEKLFF
TGTGCCAGCAGCCCTCCAGGGGGCGGGGATGAAAAACTGTTTTTT
>TRBJ2-6|TRBD1|TRBV5-1|.
CASSRTGQGANVLTF
TGCGCCAGCAGCAGGACAGGGCAAGGGGCCAACGTCCTGACTTTC
>TRBJ1-5|TRBD1|TRBV2|.
CASNRGDQPQHF
TGTGCCAGCAACAGGGGGGATCAGCCCCAGCATTTT
>TRBJ2-1|TRBD1|TRBV19|.
CASSIRDRVFRDNEQFF
TGTGCCAGTAGTATCAGGGACAGGGTCTTTCGGGACAATGAGCAGTTCTTC
>TRBJ1-3|TRBD1|TRBV10-2|once
CASRTGGGNTIYF
TGCGCCAGCCGAACAGGGGGGGGAAACACCATATATTTT
>TRBJ1-2|.|TRBV12-3/TRBV12-4|.
CASSPQGGYGYTF
TGTGCCAGCAGTCCACAGGGTGGCTATGGCTACACCTTC
>TRBJ1-3|.|TRBV6-5|.
CASTLQGRSGNTIYF
TGTGCCAGCACACTCCAGGGCCGCTCTGGAAACACCATATATTTT
>TRBJ1-4|TRBD1|TRBV5-1|.
CASSSPGTGDEKLFF
TGCGCCAGCAGCTCCCCCGGGACAGGGGATGAAAAACTGTTTTTT